The rows below give T cell receptor beta chains drawn from one sample of a study of cytomegalovirus exposure and HLA in healthy donors. The data were produced by immunoSEQ multiplex PCR, yet TCRdb's version contains in-frame clones alone and is incomplete. Of 250,000 or so clones in the sample, roughly nine tenths were seen once. The sequenced material came from PBMCs. The receptors originated from a man in his late teens or twenties in good health and CMV-seropositive. Each CDR3 is given with its conserved first and last residue. The D gene is left open where the match is weak. A clone size is listed for some rows: how often the clone was seen (once, few, many), or a class if it is expanded.

V: TRBV27; D: NA; length: 11; size: NA; J: TRBJ2-3; DNA: TGTGCCAGTGGCGTATCCGATACGCAGTATTTT; CDR3: CASGVSDTQYF
V: TRBV29-1; D: NA; length: 13; size: NA; J: TRBJ2-7; DNA: TGCAGCGTTGAAGTAGACAGCTCCTACGAGCAGTACTTC; CDR3: CSVEVDSSYEQYF
V: TRBV7-9; D: NA; length: 13; size: NA; J: TRBJ1-2; DNA: TGTGCCAGCAGCTTGACAGGTTCTAATGGCTACACCTTC; CDR3: CASSLTGSNGYTF
V: TRBV9; D: NA; length: 16; size: NA; J: TRBJ2-3; DNA: TGTGCCAGCAGCGCCCCCTCAGGGGCCAGCACAGATACGCAGTATTTT; CDR3: CASSAPSGASTDTQYF
V: TRBV29-1; D: NA; length: 11; size: many; J: TRBJ2-7; DNA: TGCAGCGTCTCGAGTAACTACGAGCAGTACTTC; CDR3: CSVSSNYEQYF
V: TRBV29-1; D: NA; length: 15; size: NA; J: TRBJ1-3; DNA: TGCAGCGTTTCGGACAGCCTCAGCTCTGGAAACACCATATATTTT; CDR3: CSVSDSLSSGNTIYF
V: TRBV5-4; D: NA; length: 15; size: NA; J: TRBJ1-2; DNA: TGTGCCAGCAGCTTGGTACAGGCGGCTAACTATGGCTACACCTTC; CDR3: CASSLVQAANYGYTF
V: TRBV29-1; D: NA; length: 10; size: few; J: TRBJ1-2; DNA: TGCAGCGTCGACAGCTATGGCTACACCTTC; CDR3: CSVDSYGYTF
V: TRBV2; D: TRBD2; length: 14; size: few; J: TRBJ2-7; DNA: TGTGCCAGCAGTGGTCGGGAGGCCCCCTACGAGCAGTACTTC; CDR3: CASSGREAPYEQYF
V: TRBV27; D: TRBD1; length: 15; size: NA; J: TRBJ2-7; DNA: TGTGCCAGCAGTTTTCTCAGGGACAGGGGTAGAGAGCAGTACTTC; CDR3: CASSFLRDRGREQYF
V: TRBV18; D: NA; length: 12; size: NA; J: TRBJ1-4; DNA: TGTGCCAGCTCACCACAAGATGAAAAACTGTTTTTT; CDR3: CASSPQDEKLFF
V: TRBV4-3; D: NA; length: 14; size: NA; J: TRBJ1-2; DNA: TGCGCCAGCAGCCAAGACAGGGAAATCGGTGGCTACACCTTC; CDR3: CASSQDREIGGYTF
V: TRBV29-1; D: NA; length: 12; size: NA; J: TRBJ2-1; DNA: TGCAGCGTTGGAGGTTGGGCCGATGAGCAGTTCTTC; CDR3: CSVGGWADEQFF
V: TRBV5-1; D: NA; length: 13; size: NA; J: TRBJ1-2; DNA: TGCGCCAGCAGCTCCACCACAGGGACCGGCTACACCTTC; CDR3: CASSSTTGTGYTF
V: TRBV6-1; D: TRBD1; length: 14; size: NA; J: TRBJ1-2; DNA: TGTGCCAGCAGTGAACGGGGACAGGGTGGAGGCTACACCTTC; CDR3: CASSERGQGGGYTF
V: TRBV28; D: NA; length: 16; size: NA; J: TRBJ1-4; DNA: TGTGCCAGCACATGGGAGGGAATATCAACTAATGAAAAACTGTTTTTT; CDR3: CASTWEGISTNEKLFF
V: TRBV11-3; D: NA; length: 14; size: NA; J: TRBJ2-2; DNA: TGTGCCAGCAGCTTTGACAGGAACACCGGGGAGCTGTTTTTT; CDR3: CASSFDRNTGELFF
V: TRBV27; D: TRBD2; length: 15; size: NA; J: TRBJ2-1; DNA: TGTGCCAGCAGTGCATCTAGCGGGAGGGCCGGTGAGCAGTTCTTC; CDR3: CASSASSGRAGEQFF
V: TRBV6-5; D: TRBD1; length: 14; size: NA; J: TRBJ1-5; DNA: TGTGCCAGCAGAGCAGGGGGCCGGTCGCAGCCCCAGCATTTT; CDR3: CASRAGGRSQPQHF
V: TRBV7-2; D: NA; length: 15; size: NA; J: TRBJ2-7; DNA: TGTGCCAGCAGCTTAAGTTGGACGGATATTTACGAGCAGTACTTC; CDR3: CASSLSWTDIYEQYF
V: TRBV4-1; D: NA; length: 16; size: NA; J: TRBJ2-3; DNA: TGCGCCAGCAGCCCACCGCGGACAATTTTGGGAGATACGCAGTATTTT; CDR3: CASSPPRTILGDTQYF
V: TRBV6-1; D: TRBD1; length: 15; size: NA; J: TRBJ2-2; DNA: TGTGCCACTCACGACAGGGGCGAATACACCGGGGAGCTGTTTTTT; CDR3: CATHDRGEYTGELFF
V: TRBV4-1; D: TRBD1; length: 15; size: NA; J: TRBJ1-2; DNA: TGCGCCAGCAGCCAAGGTCTAGGGGGCGCGTATGGCTACACCTTC; CDR3: CASSQGLGGAYGYTF
V: TRBV18; D: NA; length: 16; size: NA; J: TRBJ2-2; DNA: TGTGCCAGCTCACCATCTCGGGCAGCGAACACCGGGGAGCTGTTTTTT; CDR3: CASSPSRAANTGELFF
V: TRBV18; D: NA; length: 13; size: once; J: TRBJ1-2; DNA: TGTGCCAGCTCATCTCAGGGGAACTATGGCTACACCTTC; CDR3: CASSSQGNYGYTF
V: TRBV15; D: NA; length: 14; size: NA; J: TRBJ2-3; DNA: TGTGCCACCAGCAGGTGGACAGTCACAGATACGCAGTATTTT; CDR3: CATSRWTVTDTQYF
V: TRBV25-1; D: NA; length: 13; size: NA; J: TRBJ1-1; DNA: TGTGCCAGCAGTGAACAGGTTAACACTGAAGCTTTCTTT; CDR3: CASSEQVNTEAFF
V: TRBV18; D: TRBD2; length: 14; size: once; J: TRBJ2-7; DNA: TGTGCCAGCTCACCTAGGCGGGAGTTCTACGAGCAGTACTTC; CDR3: CASSPRREFYEQYF
V: TRBV25-1; D: NA; length: 16; size: NA; J: TRBJ2-3; DNA: TGTGCCAGCAGTGAATTCGGGGGAGTGATTTCAGATACGCAGTATTTT; CDR3: CASSEFGGVISDTQYF
V: TRBV6-6; D: NA; length: 13; size: NA; J: TRBJ1-2; DNA: TGTGCCAGCAGCCAAAGGATGGCCCTCGACTACACCTTC; CDR3: CASSQRMALDYTF
V: TRBV30; D: NA; length: 10; size: once; J: TRBJ2-1; DNA: TGTGCCTGGGGATGGCGTGAGCAGTTCTTC; CDR3: CAWGWREQFF
V: TRBV19; D: NA; length: 14; size: NA; J: TRBJ1-2; DNA: TGTGCCAGTAGTATGTCACTCCAGGGCTATGGCTACACCTTC; CDR3: CASSMSLQGYGYTF
V: TRBV9; D: NA; length: 14; size: NA; J: TRBJ2-3; DNA: TGTGCCAGCAGCACTTGGGCGGGGACAGATACGCAGTATTTT; CDR3: CASSTWAGTDTQYF
V: TRBV27; D: NA; length: 14; size: NA; J: TRBJ2-3; DNA: TGTGCCAGCCACCAGGCCGGCAGGACAGATACGCAGTATTTT; CDR3: CASHQAGRTDTQYF
V: TRBV7-7; D: TRBD2; length: 16; size: NA; J: TRBJ2-5; DNA: TGTGCCAGCAGCTTAGGAGCTAGCGGGAGAAAAGAGACCCAGTACTTC; CDR3: CASSLGASGRKETQYF
V: TRBV9; D: NA; length: 14; size: NA; J: TRBJ2-5; DNA: TGTGCCAGCCAGGAGAGGACAGCTAAAGAGACCCAGTACTTC; CDR3: CASQERTAKETQYF
V: TRBV2; D: TRBD1; length: 15; size: NA; J: TRBJ2-1; DNA: TGTGCCAGCAGTGAAACCCCACAGGGGAACAATGAGCAGTTCTTC; CDR3: CASSETPQGNNEQFF
V: TRBV5-6; D: NA; length: 17; size: NA; J: TRBJ1-5; DNA: TGTGCCAGCAGCTTGTTTACGGACACGGCTAGCAATCAGCCCCAGCATTTT; CDR3: CASSLFTDTASNQPQHF
V: TRBV4-1; D: NA; length: 17; size: NA; J: TRBJ2-1; DNA: TGCGCCAGCAGCCAAGGAAGCTGGGGGAGTGGTAAGGATGAGCAGTTCTTC; CDR3: CASSQGSWGSGKDEQFF
V: TRBV7-8; D: NA; length: 14; size: few; J: TRBJ1-2; DNA: TGTGCCAGCAGCTTAGCAGGAGGACTCTATGGCTACACCTTC; CDR3: CASSLAGGLYGYTF
V: TRBV6-6; D: TRBD2; length: 15; size: NA; J: TRBJ2-7; DNA: TGTGCCAGCAGCACCACTAGCGGGAGTACCCACGAGCAGTACTTC; CDR3: CASSTTSGSTHEQYF
V: TRBV28; D: NA; length: 14; size: NA; J: TRBJ2-7; DNA: TGTGCCAGCAGTCTGCGCCGGGACTCCTACGAGCAGTACTTC; CDR3: CASSLRRDSYEQYF